Following are 21 T cell receptor beta chains from one sample sequenced in a study of early T cells in non-severe SARS-CoV-2 infection. MiXCR was run by TCRdb on the 5' RACE reads, yielding one entry per CDR3 protein. The sample carries over 25,000 distinct CDR3 sequences, about 8.6% recorded once. The sample comprised whole blood. The receptors shown here come from an adult who was a healthcare worker with PCR-confirmed SARS-CoV-2 infection or an uninfected control (not recorded which).

In its sample, this clonotype was seen many times. The rearrangement uses TRBV18 and TRBJ2-1; either TRBD1 or TRBD2 may fit D (5 bases each). The germline gives CDR1 KGHSH, CDR2 LQKENI. V dropped 2 bases and J dropped 8 bases, with 16 bases sitting between them. This CDR3 has 15 amino acids. The CDR3 loop is CASSPRGAVGDEQFF. CDR3 in DNA: TGTGCCAGCTCACCAAGGGGAGCTGTAGGGGATGAGCAGTTCTTC.

V is TRBV9 and J is TRBJ2-7; D is undetermined. V dropped 4 bases and J dropped 2 bases, with 13 bases sitting between them. Germline CDR1 is SGDLS and CDR2 is YYNGEE. The CDR3 consists of 14 residues. CDR3 DNA sequence: TGTGCCAGCAGCCCAGCCCCAGGCCCCTACGAGCAGTACTTC. It yields the protein CASSPAPGPYEQYF.

This clonotype was seen at least ten times. The chain carries TRBV12-3 or TRBV12-4 and TRBJ1-6; D is undetermined. The germline V and J ends were trimmed by 5 bases and 2 bases, with 13 bases remaining between them. The CDR3 has 16 amino acids. The CDR3 sequence is CASSGREDAYNSPLHF. CDR3 nucleotides: TGTGCCAGCAGTGGGAGGGAGGATGCCTATAATTCACCCCTCCACTTT.

This clonotype was seen ten or more times. The chain employs TRBV7-9 and TRBJ1-6, with D maybe TRBD1 (5 bases). This CDR3 is 13 amino acids long. Germline CDR1 reads SEHNR; CDR2 reads FQNEAQ (reference sequence). Deletions cut 5 bases from V and 14 bases from J, with 16 bases between. Here the CDR3 reads CASSPRGGSALHF. In nucleotides, the CDR3 is TGTGCCAGCAGCCCTCGGGGGGGGAGTGCCCTCCACTTT.

With respect to this clonotype: This may stem from a read error, because a much larger clone lies one nucleotide away. V and J are TRBV10-3 and TRBJ2-3, with 9 positions matching TRBD2. CDR3 size: 14 residues. Germline-derived CDR1 and CDR2 are ENHRY and SYGVKD. CDR3 nucleotides: TGTGCCATCCGTCGCGGGGGGGAGGTAGATACGCAGTGTTTT. Translation gives CAIRRGGEVDTQCF.

This clonotype was picked up a small number of times. The chain recombines TRBV4-2 with TRBJ2-7, with D unresolved. This CDR3 contains 12 residues. The ends were cut back, 0 bases at V and 5 bases at J, with 5 bases in the middle. The germline CDR1 and CDR2 sequences are LGHNA and YNFKEQ. The CDR3 DNA sequence: TGTGCCAGCAGCCAAGATACCAACGAGCAGTACTTC. Translating gives CASSQDTNEQYF.

The V gene is TRBV6-6, the J gene TRBJ2-7; D possibly corresponds to TRBD2 (5 bases). Deletions cut 8 bases from V and 4 bases from J, with 6 bases between. CDR3 length equals 10 residues. CDR1 is MNHNY, CDR2 SVGAGI, per germline (reference sequence). CDR3 nucleotides: TGTGCCAGCGGAGGTTACGAGCAGTACTTC. Translated, it gives CASGGYEQYF.

This clonotype was seen many times. This chain joins TRBV18 and TRBJ1-2; 7 bases are shared with TRBD1. The V gene end was trimmed by 3 bases and the J gene end by 3 bases; junction bases not matched to a gene: 1. This CDR3 is built from 13 residues. CDR1 KGHSH and CDR2 LQKENI come from the germline V gene. DNA for the CDR3: TGTGCCAGCTCACCCGGGACAGACTATGGCTACACCTTC. The encoded protein is CASSPGTDYGYTF.

This clonotype was seen at least ten times. One junction end disagrees with the germline gene, perhaps due to a read error. V is TRBV7-7 and J is TRBJ2-3, with a weak D call TRBD2 (6 bases). The CDR3 sequence is 14 residues long. Germline V gives CDR1 SSHAT, CDR2 FNYEAQ (reference sequence). The CDR3 DNA reads TGTGCTAGCAGCTTAGAACTAGCCCCAGATACGCAGTATTTT. Its translation is CASSLELAPDTQYF.

This clonotype was detected many times. This chain connects TRBV29-1 to TRBJ2-7; D is ambiguous. CDR3 size: 13 residues. Trimming pared 1 base from V and 7 bases from J, leaving 14 bases between. Germline assignment: CDR1 SQVTM and CDR2 ANQGSEA. CDR3 DNA: TGCAGCGTTGAAGGGCTAGTAGATATGGAGCAGTACTTC. Translation: CSVEGLVDMEQYF.

This chain uses TRBV7-8 with TRBJ2-5; 11 bases agree with TRBD2. In germline, CDR1 is SGHVS, CDR2 FQNEAQ. V was clipped by 0 bases and J by 2 bases; unmatched bases: 5. CDR3 size: 17 residues. CDR3 loop: CASSLARLAGPQETQYF. CDR3 coding DNA: TGTGCCAGCAGCTTAGCAAGACTAGCGGGACCACAAGAGACCCAGTACTTC.

This clonotype appeared many times. J is TRBJ2-7 and V is TRBV10-3; tentatively, D is TRBD1 (8 bases). The CDR3 loop spans 14 amino acids. Germline V gene lookup returns CDR1 ENHRY and CDR2 SYGVKD. With 3 bases removed from V and 2 bases from J, the gap between germline ends came to 11 bases. CDR3 coding DNA: TGTGCCATCAGTGACACAGGGGGGGCCTACGAGCAGTACTTC. Amino acids: CAISDTGGAYEQYF.

This clonotype was found many times. CDR3 amino acids: CASSQRDSGGYEQYF. The DNA for the CDR3 is TGTGCCAGCAGCCAACGGGACTCCGGCGGCTACGAGCAGTACTTC. The chain carries TRBV4-2 and TRBJ2-7; a possible D gene is TRBD2 (6 bases). V gave up 2 bases and J gave up 3 bases, with 14 bases separating them. The CDR3 extends over 15 amino acids. Germline-derived CDR1 and CDR2 are LGHNA and YNFKEQ.

V usage is TRBV20-1 and J usage is TRBJ2-7, with 7 bases lining up with TRBD1. The CDR3 runs to 15 residues. V dropped 3 bases and J dropped 7; count of bases not matched to a gene: 15. CDR1 and CDR2 (germline): DFQATT, SNEGSKA (reference sequence). The CDR3 nucleotides are TGCAGTGCTAGGAACCGGGACAGCCCTTTTTGGGAGCAGTACTTC. It translates to CSARNRDSPFWEQYF.

In this sample, this clonotype turned up many times. CDR3 protein: CAIEGNSNEQFF. The CDR3 DNA reads TGTGCCATCGAAGGTAACAGCAATGAGCAGTTCTTC. The genes are TRBV10-3 and TRBJ2-1, with D unresolved. The germline V gene has CDR1 ENHRY and CDR2 SYGVKD. The CDR3 extends over 12 amino acids. Trimming removed 8 bases at V and 6 bases at J, with 11 bases between.

This sequence joins TRBV29-1 and TRBJ2-7, with D unresolved. V was cut by 4 bases and J by 3 bases, with 13 bases left in between. The CDR3 runs to 13 residues. The germline gives CDR1 SQVTM, CDR2 ANQGSEA. The CDR3 loop reads CSVVVAGSYEQYF. The CDR3 DNA sequence: TGCAGCGTTGTAGTGGCAGGAAGCTACGAGCAGTACTTC.

V is TRBV12-3 or TRBV12-4 and J is TRBJ2-7; 8 positions agree with TRBD2. This CDR3 contains 14 residues. V dropped 4 bases and J dropped 3; count of bases not matched to a gene: 5. The CDR3 region is CASSSSGGSYEQYF. CDR3 in DNA: TGTGCCAGCAGTTCGAGCGGGGGCAGCTACGAGCAGTACTTC.

This clonotype was counted ten times or more. The gene calls are TRBV12-3 or TRBV12-4 and TRBJ2-7; D not resolved. Trimming stripped 8 bases from V and 4 bases from J, with 12 bases between. The CDR3 totals 12 residues. The CDR3 spells CASSRLTYEQYF. The CDR3 nucleotides are TGTGCCAGCTCCCGGCTAACTTACGAGCAGTACTTC.

This clonotype was detected many times. The chain links TRBV6-6 to TRBJ1-2; D possibly corresponds to TRBD1 (6 bases). Germline values: CDR1 MNHNY, CDR2 SVGAGI (reference sequence). The CDR3 loop spans 14 amino acids. Trimming stripped 6 bases from V and 6 bases from J, with 17 bases between. The CDR3 DNA sequence: TGTGCCAGCAGCCTAATTTGGACAGAGGATGGCTACACCTTC. Translating it yields CASSLIWTEDGYTF.

This clonotype was seen many times. V and J are TRBV7-8 and TRBJ2-2, with a possible D match to TRBD2 (7 bases). Trimming shortened V by 0 bases and J by 6 bases, and 11 bases separated the two germline ends. CDR1 and CDR2 from the germline V gene are SGHVS and FQNEAQ. CDR3 length: 15 residues. The CDR3 bases are TGTGCCAGCAGCTTAGCGGGGGGGCCCGCCGGGGAGCTGTTTTTT. It codes for CASSLAGGPAGELFF.

At least ten counts were recorded for this clonotype. The chain couples TRBV16 to TRBJ2-7; D unclear. In germline, CDR1 is KGHSY, CDR2 FQNENV. The V gene lost 3 bases and the J gene lost 1 base, with 10 bases spanning the gap. The CDR3 has 14 residues. DNA of the CDR3: TGTGCCAGCAGCCATTTTCGCAGGTCCTACGAGCAGTACTTC. Amino acid sequence: CASSHFRRSYEQYF.